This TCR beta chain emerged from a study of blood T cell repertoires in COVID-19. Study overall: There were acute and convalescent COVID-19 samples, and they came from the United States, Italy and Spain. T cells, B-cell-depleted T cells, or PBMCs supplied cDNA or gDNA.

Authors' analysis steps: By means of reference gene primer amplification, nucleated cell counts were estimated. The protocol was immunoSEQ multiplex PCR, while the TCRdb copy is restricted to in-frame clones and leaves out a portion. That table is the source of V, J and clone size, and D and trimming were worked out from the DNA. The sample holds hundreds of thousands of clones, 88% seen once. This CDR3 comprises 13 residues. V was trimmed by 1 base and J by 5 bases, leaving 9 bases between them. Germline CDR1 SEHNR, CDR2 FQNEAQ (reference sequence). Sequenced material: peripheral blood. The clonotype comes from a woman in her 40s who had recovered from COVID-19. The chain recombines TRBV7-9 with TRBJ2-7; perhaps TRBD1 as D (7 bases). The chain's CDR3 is CASSLGGTDEQYF. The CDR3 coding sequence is TGTGCCAGCAGCTTAGGCGGGACAGACGAGCAGTACTTC.